This T cell receptor (beta chain) comes out of a study of OX40 agonist ivuxolimab in advanced cancers. Study context: Of mixed ages from about 20 to 80 and averaging about 60 years, the group was around 78% male. Study-wide results and limits: No determination was made of the antigen specificity of the expanded peripheral T cells.

For this clone: Its specificity is unknown.

Clones were read by immunoSEQ multiplex PCR, and TCRdb kept only the in-frame ones, dropping some. The data hold fewer than 70,000 clones, with 75% to 85% observed a single time. Germline-derived CDR1 and CDR2 are SGHNT and YENEEA. This CDR3 region has 14 residues. V lost 5 bases, J lost 8 bases, and 9 bases stayed unmatched. The chain links TRBV11-3 to TRBJ2-4; 7 bases are shared with TRBD2. The sample was CD4+ or CD8+ T cells sorted from blood, taken in a trial of the OX40 agonist ivuxolimab. This TCR came from an adult with an advanced solid tumor such as melanoma, head and neck, liver or kidney cancer. CDR3 protein: CASSRRGGGDIQYF. CDR3 DNA: TGTGCCAGCAGCCGGCGCGGGGGAGGGGACATTCAGTACTTC.